The present T cell receptor beta chain was sequenced within a study of cytomegalovirus exposure and HLA in healthy donors. Notes on the study in general: Productive rates of about 87% or about 30% were seen for most TCR beta V segments in an earlier analysis.

On this clone: Its specificity is not known. Given a much more abundant clone one base away, this may be a read error.

The PCR employed 60 Vbeta primers together with 13 Jbeta primers. Assay: immunoSEQ multiplex PCR; the TCRdb copy retains only in-frame clones and omits some. The sample has over 200,000 clones; around four fifths are singletons. V lost 5 bases, J lost 4 bases, and 18 bases lay in between. CDR1 and CDR2 from the germline V gene are SGHTA and FQGTGA. The CDR3 extends over 16 amino acids. Sequencing used PBMCs. This clonotype was obtained from a male donor in good health and CMV-seronegative. This chain connects TRBV7-3 to TRBJ1-3, with unresolved D. Here the CDR3 reads CASSPSDAAGGNTIYF. The DNA of the CDR3 is TGTGCCAGCAGCCCTTCGGACGCGGCGGGGGGAAACACCATATATTTT.